The sequence of this TCR beta chain was determined in a study of radiation and T cells in renal cell carcinoma. The protocol was immunoSEQ multiplex PCR, while the TCRdb copy is restricted to in-frame clones and leaves out a portion. The sample contains approximately 75,000 clones, 82% of which appear only once. Time point noted: blood 2 weeks post-SBRT. Treatment: 15 Gy SBRT to primary tumor, nephrectomy 4 weeks later. Radiation-treated patients gave blood at baseline, week 2 and week 4. The patient's renal cell carcinoma had clear cell pathology. The V gene end was trimmed by 3 bases and the J gene end by 1 base; junction bases not matched to a gene: 2. The CDR3 has 15 amino acids. Looked up from germline, CDR1 is MGHDK and CDR2 is SYGVNS.

This receptor was identified in a man aged 55 to 70 with renal cell carcinoma. This sequence joins TRBV25-1 and TRBJ2-2, with 7 bases lining up with TRBD1. Sequenced material: blood, taken from a patient whose treatment included radiotherapy and nephrectomy. The CDR3 DNA is TGTGCCAGCAGTGAGGACAGGAAGAACACCGGGGAGCTGTTTTTT. This sequence encodes CASSEDRKNTGELFF.